This is a list of T cell receptor beta chains from one sample in a study of cytomegalovirus exposure and HLA in healthy donors. Sequencing was performed with immunoSEQ multiplex PCR; in TCRdb, only in-frame clones are kept and a portion is missing. Its table lists 150,000 to 250,000 clones. Sequenced sample: PBMCs. Receptors were obtained from a boy younger than 18 in good health and CMV-seronegative. Both conserved end residues are part of each CDR3. The D gene is left open where the match is weak.

CDR3aa,CDR3nt,d_gene,v_gene,j_gene
CASSQAGQENTEAFF,TGTGCCAGCAGCCAAGCAGGACAGGAGAACACTGAAGCTTTCTTT,TRBD1,TRBV4-2,TRBJ1-1
CASSWGRSHTEAFF,TGTGCCAGCAGCTGGGGCCGGAGCCACACTGAAGCTTTCTTT,-,TRBV27,TRBJ1-1
CASSGQGSYEQYF,TGTGCCAGTTCGGGACAGGGGAGCTACGAGCAGTACTTC,TRBD1,TRBV19,TRBJ2-7
CASSLGDSGAPGELFF,TGCGCCAGCAGCTTGGGAGACAGCGGGGCCCCCGGGGAGCTGTTTTTT,TRBD2,TRBV5-1,TRBJ2-2
CASRWFSGETQYF,TGTGCCAGCAGATGGTTTAGCGGAGAGACCCAGTACTTC,-,TRBV7-2,TRBJ2-5
CASGLAPVDTQYF,TGTGCTAGTGGTTTGGCCCCAGTAGATACGCAGTATTTT,-,TRBV12-5,TRBJ2-3
CAASTGTGTTEAFF,TGTGCCGCCAGCACCGGGACAGGGACCACTGAAGCTTTCTTT,TRBD1,TRBV15,TRBJ1-1
CASSQGEEGQGDTQYF,TGTGCCAGCAGCCAGGGGGAGGAGGGGCAAGGAGATACGCAGTATTTT,-,TRBV9,TRBJ2-3
CASRGVAYTGELFF,TGTGCCAGTAGAGGTGTAGCGTACACCGGGGAGCTGTTTTTT,-,TRBV2,TRBJ2-2
CAWSVGGMVTGELFF,TGTGCCTGGAGTGTAGGAGGGATGGTCACCGGGGAGCTGTTTTTT,-,TRBV30,TRBJ2-2
CASSPPNTEAFF,TGTGCCAGTAGTCCCCCTAACACTGAAGCTTTCTTT,-,TRBV19,TRBJ1-1
CSGREQADTGELFF,TGCAGCGGGCGGGAACAGGCGGACACCGGGGAGCTGTTTTTT,-,TRBV29-1,TRBJ2-2
CASSIGGRGFQYF,TGTGCCAGTAGTATAGGGGGCAGGGGTTTTCAGTACTTC,-,TRBV19,TRBJ2-4
CAISESPGRADSPLHF,TGTGCCATCAGTGAGTCCCCAGGCAGGGCGGATTCACCCCTCCACTTT,-,TRBV10-3,TRBJ1-6
CASSLVTANTGELFF,TGCGCCAGCAGCTTGGTAACGGCGAACACCGGGGAGCTGTTTTTT,-,TRBV5-1,TRBJ2-2
CSVLSDRDNTEAFF,TGCAGCGTCCTATCGGACAGGGACAACACTGAAGCTTTCTTT,TRBD1,TRBV29-1,TRBJ1-1
CASGGVSYGYTF,TGTGCCAGCGGGGGCGTAAGCTATGGCTACACCTTC,-,TRBV5-4,TRBJ1-2
CASSQGSNQPQHF,TGTGCCAGCAGCCAGGGGTCCAATCAGCCCCAGCATTTT,-,TRBV6-5,TRBJ1-5
CASSSEGTSGPYNEQFF,TGTGCCAGTAGTTCAGAAGGGACTAGCGGACCCTACAATGAGCAGTTCTTC,TRBD2,TRBV19,TRBJ2-1
CASSLEGAAGGYTF,TGTGCCAGCAGCTTAGAAGGAGCAGCTGGTGGCTACACCTTC,-,TRBV7-9,TRBJ1-2
CASSPELSPNTEAFF,TGCGCCAGCAGCCCAGAACTATCCCCGAACACTGAAGCTTTCTTT,-,TRBV5-1,TRBJ1-1
CASSQTRQGAYGYTF,TGTGCCAGCAGCCAGACCCGGCAGGGGGCCTATGGCTACACCTTC,TRBD1,TRBV4-2,TRBJ1-2
CASSLGGTWNTEAFF,TGTGCCAGCAGTTTAGGCGGGACTTGGAACACTGAAGCTTTCTTT,-,TRBV28,TRBJ1-1
CASGVGVQPQHF,TGTGCCAGCGGAGTGGGAGTGCAGCCCCAGCATTTT,-,TRBV6-5,TRBJ1-5
CASSPLAGGPTGELFF,TGTGCCAGCAGCCCCTTAGCGGGGGGGCCAACCGGGGAGCTGTTTTTT,TRBD2,TRBV13,TRBJ2-2
CSVSGPGKNIQYF,TGCAGCGTTAGCGGTCCAGGCAAAAACATTCAGTACTTC,-,TRBV29-1,TRBJ2-4
CASSLGGTKNIQYF,TGTGCCAGCAGCTTGGGAGGGACCAAAAACATTCAGTACTTC,-,TRBV5-4,TRBJ2-4
CASSLPGLAGGISYNEQFF,TGTGCCAGCAGCCTTCCGGGACTAGCGGGGGGCATCTCCTACAATGAGCAGTTCTTC,TRBD2,TRBV7-8,TRBJ2-1
CASSYRLGEGGKAFF,TGTGCCAGCAGTTACCGCCTTGGGGAGGGTGGTAAGGCTTTCTTT,-,TRBV6-5,TRBJ1-1
CASSPSTGGTEAFF,TGTGCCAGCTCACCTTCCACAGGGGGCACTGAAGCTTTCTTT,TRBD1,TRBV18,TRBJ1-1